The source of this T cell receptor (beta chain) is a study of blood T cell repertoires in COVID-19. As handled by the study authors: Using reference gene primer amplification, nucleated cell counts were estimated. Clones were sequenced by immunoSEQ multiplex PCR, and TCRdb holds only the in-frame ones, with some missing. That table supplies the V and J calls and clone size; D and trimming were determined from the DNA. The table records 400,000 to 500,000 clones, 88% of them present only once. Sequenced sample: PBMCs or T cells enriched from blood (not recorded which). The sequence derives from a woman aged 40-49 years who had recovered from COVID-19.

The chain's CDR3 is CASSLRLAGGTDTQYF. DNA for the CDR3: TGTGCCAGCAGCTTACGGCTGGCGGGAGGCACAGATACGCAGTATTTT. This chain uses TRBV7-8 with TRBJ2-3; 7 bases line up with TRBD2. The CDR3 has 16 amino acids. Germline loops: CDR1 SGHVS, CDR2 FQNEAQ. V shed 2 bases and J 1 base; nucleotides not matched to a gene: 6.